Sequencing of this T cell receptor beta chain was carried out in a study of CD8 T cells in ankylosing spondylitis. The CDR3 has 18 amino acids. V lost 2 bases and J lost 1, with 15 bases in between. Germline loops: CDR1 SGHVS, CDR2 FQNEAQ. 5'-RACE, quantitative and with molecular barcodes, yielded the TCR beta libraries. TCRdb called the 5' RACE reads again in MiXCR, with one record for every CDR3 protein. Of fewer than 500,000 distinct CDR3 sequences in the sample, about 20% are singletons; the top ten hold about a sixth. Study results and caveats: What appeared characteristic of ankylosing spondylitis blood was a TCR beta motif of 7 or 8 highly homologous variants. As reported, disease-linked clones showed significant enrichment in matched ankylosing spondylitis synovial fluid.

On this clonotype: No antigen is known for it.

Sequencing input: blood, either unsorted or a sorted T cell fraction (not recorded which). V is TRBV7-8 and J is TRBJ2-6; D not resolved. The sequence was obtained from a male donor with ankylosing spondylitis. Written as DNA, the CDR3 is TGTGCCAGCAGCTTAAACGTAGGCCCCTGGTCTGGGGCCAACGTCCTGACTTTC. It translates to CASSLNVGPWSGANVLTF.